This T cell receptor beta chain derives from a study of T cell changes during pregnancy in multiple sclerosis (dated by TCRdb to between 2017 and 2020). With respect to the entire study: In women with multiple sclerosis, the researchers looked at how the T cell repertoire shifted as pregnancy progressed.

Trimming takes 2 bases from V and 4 bases from J, and the germline ends sit 8 bases apart. From cysteine to phenylalanine, the CDR3 is 13 amino acids long. The entry retains the CDR3 DNA only, 39 bases that are in frame from base 1. As encoded in the germline V gene, CDR1 is LGHNT while CDR2 is FRNRAP. This clone appeared once. The antigen it binds to is not known. Per-nucleotide qualities are absent, and no much larger clonotype sits a single base away. The library was produced with the immunoSEQ multiplex PCR assay. Here the immuneACCESS table is served through TCRdb, limited to in-frame sequences with V and J called. Missing clones are a known gap in these copies; in checked studies unresolved V genes cover under half, and the rest lacks a known reason. The sample table records tens of thousands of clones; roughly 91% of these occur just once. The biggest ten clones account for more than 0.6% of the sample.

This clonotype originated in a female donor with multiple sclerosis, enrolled in a pregnancy study. The sample here was CD4+ T cells from peripheral blood mononuclear cells, taken in the third trimester of pregnancy. The chain is assembled from TRBV12-5 and TRBJ2-5; the D gene is perhaps TRBD2, on 6 matching bases. The DNA sequence follows: TGTGCTAGTGGTTTGTGGAGGGGAGAGACCCAGTACTTC. It codes for CASGLWRGETQYF.